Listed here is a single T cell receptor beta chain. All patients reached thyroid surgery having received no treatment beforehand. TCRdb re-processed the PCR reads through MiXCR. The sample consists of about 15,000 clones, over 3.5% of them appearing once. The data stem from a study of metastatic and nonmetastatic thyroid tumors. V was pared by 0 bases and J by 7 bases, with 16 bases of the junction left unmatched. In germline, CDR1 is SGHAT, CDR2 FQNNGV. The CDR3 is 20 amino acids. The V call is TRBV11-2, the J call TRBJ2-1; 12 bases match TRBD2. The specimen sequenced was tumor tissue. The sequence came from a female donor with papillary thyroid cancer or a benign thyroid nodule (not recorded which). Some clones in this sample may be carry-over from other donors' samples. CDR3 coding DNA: TGTGCCAGCAGCTTAGAGTGGGCGGCTAGCGGGAGGGCCAGAACAAATGAGCAGTTCTTC. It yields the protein CASSLEWAASGRARTNEQFF.